The table lists the clone carrying this T cell receptor beta chain with a count of one. The V end lost 6 bases, the J end lost 5 bases, and 23 bases lay between the germline ends. In germline, CDR1 is SGHTA, CDR2 FQGNSA. The CDR3 sequence is 16 residues long. This sample stems from a study of shared clonotypes between healthy human individuals. Produced via immunoSEQ multiplex PCR; TCRdb's table is partial and in-frame only. The table has more than 2,000,000 clones, 90% to 95% seen once; the top ten hold approximately 0.4%. The rearrangement links TRBV7-2 to TRBJ2-7, with D perhaps matching TRBD2 (7 bases). This TCR was recovered from a man aged 18 to 30 in good health. Some clones in this sample may be carry-over from other donors' samples. The source material was naive CD4+ T cells from PBMCs. Subset of the sample: CD45RA+ positively selected. The CDR3 spells CASRRGGWAGANEQYF. The CDR3 DNA sequence: TGTGCCAGCAGGCGCGGGGGCTGGGCGGGAGCTAACGAGCAGTACTTC.